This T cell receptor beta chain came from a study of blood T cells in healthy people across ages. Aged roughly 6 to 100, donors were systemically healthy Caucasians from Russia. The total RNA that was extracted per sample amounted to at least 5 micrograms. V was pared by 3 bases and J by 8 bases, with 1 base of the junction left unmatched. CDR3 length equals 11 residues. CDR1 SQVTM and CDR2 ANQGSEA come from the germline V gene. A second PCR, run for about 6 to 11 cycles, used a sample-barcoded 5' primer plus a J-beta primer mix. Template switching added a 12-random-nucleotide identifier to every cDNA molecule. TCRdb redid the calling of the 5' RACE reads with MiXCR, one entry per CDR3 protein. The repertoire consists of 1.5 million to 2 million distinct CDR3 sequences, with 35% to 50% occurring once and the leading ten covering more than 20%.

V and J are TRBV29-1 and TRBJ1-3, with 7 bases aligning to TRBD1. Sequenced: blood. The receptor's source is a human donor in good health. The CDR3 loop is CSVDRGDTIYF. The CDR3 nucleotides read TGCAGCGTTGACAGGGGGGACACCATATATTTT.